This TCR beta chain was captured by sequencing in a study of blood T cell repertoires in COVID-19. Study as a whole: The United States, Italy and Spain provided the acute and convalescent COVID-19 samples. Sample material is recorded as cDNA or gDNA derived from T cells, B-cell-depleted T cells, or PBMCs.

How the authors handled the data: Amplified reference gene primers provided the basis for estimating nucleated cell counts. The repertoire was sequenced with immunoSEQ multiplex PCR; TCRdb's copy has only in-frame clones and lacks some. D and trimming were read from the DNA, whereas the V and J calls and clone size are those reported in that table. The sample gives some 200,000 clones, roughly 90% of which show up once; roughly 8.8% is in the top ten. The CDR3 runs 17 residues. V was cut by 3 bases and J by 4 bases, with 21 bases left in between. Germline CDR1 and CDR2: LGHDT and YNNKEL (reference sequence).

V usage is TRBV3-1 (or the pseudogene TRBV3-2) and J usage is TRBJ1-1; a weak D match, TRBD1 (6 bases). The sample was PBMCs or T cells enriched from blood (not recorded which). This clonotype was obtained from a woman between 18 and 30 years old who had recovered from COVID-19. The CDR3 DNA reads as TGTGCCAGCAGCCACCAGCCCCAGGGGAGGGGGACCACTGAAGCTTTCTTT. Its translation: CASSHQPQGRGTTEAFF.